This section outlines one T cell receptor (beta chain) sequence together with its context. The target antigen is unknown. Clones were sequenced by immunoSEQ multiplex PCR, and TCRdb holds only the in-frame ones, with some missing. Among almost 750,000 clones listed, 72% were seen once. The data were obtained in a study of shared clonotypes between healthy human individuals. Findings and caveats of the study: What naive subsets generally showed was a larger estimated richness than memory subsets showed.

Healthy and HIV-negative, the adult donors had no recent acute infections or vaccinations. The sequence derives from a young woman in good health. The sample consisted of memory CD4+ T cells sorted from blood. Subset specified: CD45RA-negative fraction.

The CDR3 DNA sequence: TGCGCCAGCAGCCTTAGGGCACCAGATACGCAGTATTTT. It encodes CASSLRAPDTQYF. This chain uses TRBV5-1 with TRBJ2-3; unclear D gene. CDR3 length: 13 amino acids. Trimming stripped 4 bases from V and 4 bases from J, with 10 bases between. Germline V lookup: CDR1 SGHRS, CDR2 YFSETQ.